Below are 20 T cell receptor beta chains sequenced from a single sample in a study of shared clonotypes between healthy human individuals. Method: immunoSEQ multiplex PCR; TCRdb's copy keeps in-frame clones and lacks some. The table lists approximately 400,000 clones, about 96% of them singletons. Sequencing was done on a sample of memory CD8+ T cells sorted from blood. Documented subset: CD45RO+ cells pooled with CCR7-negative TemRA cells. These receptors were collected from a man aged 25 to 45 in good health.

This clone was seen only once. The rearrangement uses TRBV9 and TRBJ2-3; 12 positions match TRBD2. There are 14 residues in the CDR3. Germline values: CDR1 SGDLS, CDR2 YYNGEE. V lost 3 bases to trimming and J lost 4 bases; unmatched junction nucleotides: 0. The CDR3 region is CASSASGRADTQYF. The CDR3 DNA is TGTGCCAGCAGCGCTAGCGGGAGGGCAGATACGCAGTATTTT.

The genes are TRBV28 and TRBJ2-5; D is possibly TRBD1 (6 bases). Trimming removed 4 bases from V and 5 bases from J, with 17 bases in between. Germline-derived CDR1 and CDR2 are MDHEN and SYDVKM. CDR3 length: 15 residues. The CDR3 bases are TGTGCCAGCAGTTCCCCAAGTTACAGGGTCGAGACCCAGTACTTC. Translation gives CASSSPSYRVETQYF.

This chain connects TRBV29-1 to TRBJ2-4, with 11 bases matching TRBD1. Looked up from germline, CDR1 is SQVTM and CDR2 is ANQGSEA. Trimming took 6 bases from V and 3 from J; bases not matched to a gene: 7. This CDR3 region has 15 residues. This chain's CDR3 is CSVGQGVKGKNIQYF. DNA of the CDR3: TGCAGCGTGGGACAGGGGGTGAAAGGCAAAAACATTCAGTACTTC. Full variable domain (missing parts from reference TRBV29-1 and TRBJ2-4): SAVISQKPSRDICQRGTSLTIQCQVDSQVTMMFWYRQQPGQSLTLIATANQGSEATYESGFVIDKFPISRPNLTFSTLTVSNMSPEDSSIYLCSVGQGVKGKNIQYFGAGTRLSVL.

This clone has just one count. The chain employs TRBV29-1 and TRBJ1-1; a possible D gene is TRBD1 (5 bases). V was shortened by 7 bases and J by 10 bases, with 16 bases between the two germline ends. Germline CDR1 SQVTM, CDR2 ANQGSEA. The CDR3 extends over 11 amino acids. The CDR3 DNA reads TGCAGCGCCTGGGCCGGGGGGGGAGCTTTCTTT. Its protein product is CSAWAGGGAFF.

The chain recombines TRBV2 with TRBJ1-3; D possibly corresponds to TRBD1 (6 bases). This CDR3 spans 17 amino acids. The V gene lost 9 bases and the J gene lost 1 base, with 22 bases spanning the gap. Germline V gene sequence: CDR1 SNHLY, CDR2 FYNNEI. CDR3 bases: TGTGCCAGGGGAGGACAGTCTCCAGGGCAATCTGGAAACACCATATATTTT. Its protein product is CARGGQSPGQSGNTIYF.

The chain links TRBV5-5 to TRBJ2-3; no firm D call. Trimming cost V 1 base and J 4 bases, with 7 bases left between them. The CDR3 covers 13 residues. Germline V CDR1 and CDR2: SGHKS, YYEKEE (reference sequence). This chain's CDR3 is CASSLFSPDTQYF. The CDR3 DNA reads as TGTGCCAGCAGCTTGTTTTCCCCAGATACGCAGTATTTT.

This clone was recorded once. The chain joins TRBV29-1 to TRBJ2-7, with D perhaps being TRBD1 or TRBD2 (5 bases each). From germline, CDR1 is SQVTM and CDR2 ANQGSEA. Trimming stripped 7 bases from V and 2 bases from J, with 12 bases between. The CDR3 loop spans 12 amino acids. CDR3 loop: CSAGTTTYEQYF. The CDR3 coding sequence is TGCAGCGCCGGGACCACAACCTACGAGCAGTACTTC.

The chain employs TRBV6-4 and TRBJ2-2, with D possibly matching TRBD2 (6 bases). Looked up from germline, CDR1 is MRHNA and CDR2 is SNTAGT. The V end lost 4 bases, the J end lost 6 bases, and 30 bases lay between the germline ends. The CDR3 is 20 residues long. DNA for the CDR3: TGTGCCAGCAGTGCCAGCAGTGTTGCTTATGTGGAGGGTCCGGCCGGGGAGCTGTTTTTT. It translates to CASSASSVAYVEGPAGELFF.

The genes are TRBV5-1 and TRBJ1-6; 7 nucleotides line up with TRBD1. This CDR3 region has 14 residues. Per the germline V gene, CDR1 is SGHRS and CDR2 is YFSETQ. V shed 4 bases, J shed 4 bases, and the junction held 2 bases outside the gene matches. The CDR3 loop reads CASSVTGYNSPLHF. The CDR3 DNA reads as TGCGCCAGCAGCGTGACAGGGTATAATTCACCCCTCCACTTT.

J is TRBJ2-2 and V is TRBV10-3, with D hard to call. There are 16 residues in the CDR3. Germline V gene sequence: CDR1 ENHRY, CDR2 SYGVKD. The ends were cut back, 2 bases at V and 6 bases at J, with 16 bases in the middle. The CDR3 DNA follows: TGTGCCATCAGTGAGATACCCAGTTCGAGATCCGGGGAGCTGTTTTTT. This gives the protein CAISEIPSSRSGELFF.

The gene calls are TRBV5-6 and TRBJ1-1, with TRBD1 matching 8 bases. The trim removed 6 bases at V and 1 base at J, leaving 5 bases unmatched. Germline V lookup: CDR1 SGHDT, CDR2 YYEEEE. The CDR3 has 14 residues. CDR3 protein: CASKTGQANTEAFF. CDR3 DNA sequence: TGTGCCAGCAAGACGGGACAGGCGAACACTGAAGCTTTCTTT.

The chain joins TRBV4-2 to TRBJ2-2; D possibly corresponds to TRBD2 (6 bases). The CDR3 has 15 residues. Trimming removed 4 bases from V and 4 bases from J, with 13 bases in between. The germline V gene has CDR1 LGHNA and CDR2 YNFKEQ. The CDR3 DNA follows: TGTGCCAGCAGCCCCTGGCGGGACGGCACCGGGGAGCTGTTTTTT. Amino acid sequence: CASSPWRDGTGELFF.

This chain joins TRBV5-1 and TRBJ2-1; D not certain. Germline assignment: CDR1 SGHRS and CDR2 YFSETQ. V gave up 9 bases and J gave up 6 bases, with 13 bases separating them. This CDR3 region has 12 residues. The CDR3 region has the DNA TGCGCCACCCAGGACGACTCCAATGAGCAGTTCTTC. Translating gives CATQDDSNEQFF.

V gene TRBV18 combines with J gene TRBJ1-1; 9 bases line up with TRBD1. The germline V gene encodes CDR1 KGHSH and CDR2 LQKENI. The CDR3 is 17 amino acids. V shed 3 bases and J 5 bases; nucleotides not matched to a gene: 13. The CDR3, as DNA: TGTGCCAGCTCACCGGACAGGGGCCAGGTCAGTTGGACTGAAGCTTTCTTT. Residues: CASSPDRGQVSWTEAFF.

The J gene is TRBJ1-3, the V gene TRBV7-9; D is ambiguous. Germline CDR1 reads SEHNR; CDR2 reads FQNEAQ (reference sequence). This CDR3 is 14 amino acids long. Trimming cost V 1 base and J 0 bases, with 4 bases left between them. The CDR3: CASSLVPSGNTIYF. The CDR3 nucleotides are TGTGCCAGCAGCTTAGTCCCCTCTGGAAACACCATATATTTT.

The chain links TRBV4-1 to TRBJ2-1; 7 nucleotides line up with TRBD2. V lost 0 bases to trimming and J lost 4 bases; unmatched junction nucleotides: 3. Germline lookup yields CDR1 MGHRA and CDR2 YSYEKL. CDR3 length equals 15 residues. The CDR3 region has the DNA TGCGCCAGCAGCCAAGATGGCGGGAGTTACAATGAGCAGTTCTTC. Its translation: CASSQDGGSYNEQFF.

The chain is built from TRBV10-3 and TRBJ2-2; 7 bases fit TRBD1. Trimming took 4 bases from V and 7 from J; bases not matched to a gene: 6. The CDR3 runs to 14 residues. CDR1 and CDR2 from the germline V gene are ENHRY and SYGVKD. CDR3 sequence: CAISVTQGNGELFF. CDR3 DNA: TGTGCCATCAGTGTGACACAGGGGAACGGGGAGCTGTTTTTT.

Concerning this clone itself: Different DNA sequences within this sample yield the same CDR3. The chain recombines TRBV20-1 with TRBJ2-7; D unresolved. V was clipped by 3 bases and J by 3 bases, with 6 bases between them. CDR3 length: 11 residues. Germline V lookup: CDR1 DFQATT, CDR2 SNEGSKA (reference sequence). CDR3 sequence: CSASSLYEQYF. In DNA form, the CDR3 reads TGCAGTGCTAGTTCCCTCTACGAGCAGTACTTC.

This clone has just one count. The chain is built from TRBV5-1 and TRBJ2-1, with D possibly matching TRBD2 (5 bases). The CDR3 contains 16 residues. The V end lost 5 bases, the J end lost 1 base, and 16 bases lay between the germline ends. The germline V gene has CDR1 SGHRS and CDR2 YFSETQ. The CDR3 here is CASREASLGSYNEQFF. CDR3 nucleotides: TGCGCCAGCAGGGAGGCGAGCCTTGGGTCCTACAATGAGCAGTTCTTC. Complete variable domain (other parts from reference TRBV5-1 and TRBJ2-1): KAGVTQTPRYLIKTRGQQVTLSCSPISGHRSVSWYQQTPGQGLQFLFEYFSETQRNKGNFPGRFSGRQFSNSRSEMNVSTLELGDSALYLCASREASLGSYNEQFFGPGTRLTVL.

This clone was recorded once. The chain uses TRBV27 and TRBJ2-3, with 11 bases fitting TRBD2. The V gene's germline CDR1 is MNHEY and CDR2 SMNVEV (reference sequence). The CDR3 sequence is 15 residues long. Trimming removed 8 bases from V and 0 bases from J; junction bases left unmatched: 4. CDR3 nucleotides: TGTGCCAGCTACCGGACTAGCGGGAGCACAGATACGCAGTATTTT. Protein product: CASYRTSGSTDTQYF.